Listed below are T cell receptor beta chains from one sample, sequenced in a study of cytomegalovirus exposure and HLA in healthy donors. Assay: immunoSEQ multiplex PCR; the TCRdb copy retains only in-frame clones and omits some. The sample carries under 200,000 clones, roughly 80% recorded once. The sample was PBMCs. The receptors were gathered from a man in his fifties or sixties in good health and CMV-seronegative. CDR3s leave out the opening cysteine and the closing phenylalanine or tryptophan.

v_gene	j_gene	CDR3aa
TRBV6-1	TRBJ1-2	ASGRSGYT
TRBV18	TRBJ2-5	ASSRGSGQETQY
TRBV5-1	TRBJ2-4	ASSSYRVHRSIQY
TRBV11-2	TRBJ1-1	ASSSRGQMNTEAF
TRBV2	TRBJ1-1	ASTGVQMNTEAF
TRBV12-5	TRBJ1-5	ASGHNQPQH
TRBV27	TRBJ2-7	ASSKGLYSYEQY
TRBV11-2	TRBJ2-7	ASSLKLLTYEQY
TRBV10-3	TRBJ1-2	AISEQGFAGYT
TRBV13	TRBJ2-1	ASSLTGDIGNEQF
TRBV19	TRBJ2-1	ATAGQGTYNEQF
TRBV5-1	TRBJ2-5	ASGTEPQETQY
TRBV5-4	TRBJ2-5	ASSPRDSYKGEQY
TRBV4-2	TRBJ2-2	ASSQVGQGTGELF
TRBV5-4	TRBJ2-7	ASSLTANYEQY
TRBV25-1	TRBJ1-2	ASSRDRVWGYT
TRBV7-2	TRBJ2-7	ASSSSRVTYEQY
TRBV4-2	TRBJ2-7	ASSPTGEGYEQY
TRBV29-1	TRBJ2-7	SVVFAFGEQY
TRBV4-1	TRBJ2-1	ASTLTLAGDYNEQF
TRBV14	TRBJ1-2	ASSQDSAGEGYSYGYT
TRBV10-3	TRBJ1-5	AINGGRRKIYSNQPQH